These 17 T cell receptor beta chains came from one sample sequenced in a study of response to subunit inactivated influenza vaccine. A single record per CDR3 protein comes from TCRdb applying MiXCR to the RT-PCR reads. The top ten clones hold 13% of a sample with 450,000 to 600,000 distinct CDR3 sequences, approximately 7.3% of them seen once. The sample here was PBMCs from blood, taken 23 months after vaccination. The receptors derive from a man aged 50 to 69 who received an inactivated influenza vaccine.

The CDR3 sequence is CASQRQGGYNEQFF. The CDR3 DNA follows: TGTGCCAGCCAGCGGCAGGGTGGCTACAATGAGCAGTTCTTC. The chain employs TRBV12-3 or TRBV12-4 and TRBJ2-1; either TRBD1 or TRBD2 may supply D (5 bases each). V gave up 8 bases and J gave up 3 bases, with 14 bases separating them. This CDR3 contains 14 residues.

This clonotype was observed a few times. The chain has TRBV5-1 and TRBJ2-7; no firm D call. Trimming shortened V by 3 bases and J by 3 bases, and 13 bases separated the two germline ends. The germline V gene encodes CDR1 SGHRS and CDR2 YFSETQ. The CDR3 has 14 amino acids. CDR3 amino acids: CASSWWGVDYEQYF. CDR3 DNA: TGCGCCAGCAGCTGGTGGGGTGTAGACTACGAGCAGTACTTC.

This clonotype has more than one count but fewer than ten. This chain uses TRBV20-1 with TRBJ1-1, with TRBD1 matching 10 bases. The CDR3 has 16 residues. Germline CDR1 reads DFQATT; CDR2 reads SNEGSKA (reference sequence). The junction had 8 bases not matched to a gene; V was cut back by 0 bases and J by 4 bases. As DNA, the CDR3 is TGCAGTGCTAGAGACCGGGACAGGGGTTTGGGCACTGAAGCTTTCTTT. This sequence encodes CSARDRDRGLGTEAFF.

The chain couples TRBV18 to TRBJ1-5; 9 bases fit TRBD1. The germline V gene encodes CDR1 KGHSH and CDR2 LQKENI. The CDR3 contains 13 residues. J lost 9 bases, V lost 3 bases, and 3 bases had no gene match. The DNA of the CDR3 is TGTGCCAGCTCACCGGGACAGGGCGCGCCCCAGCATTTT. Translation: CASSPGQGAPQHF.

This clonotype was seen at least ten times. This chain joins TRBV5-1 and TRBJ1-2; 7 bases are shared with TRBD1. The CDR3 sequence is 14 residues long. V gave up 6 bases and J gave up 4 bases; unmatched junction bases: 9. Germline V gene data show CDR1 as SGHRS and CDR2 as YFSETQ. The CDR3 reads CASTWDSGAYGYTF. The CDR3 nucleotides are TGCGCCAGCACTTGGGACAGCGGGGCCTATGGCTACACCTTC.

This clonotype was counted at least ten times. V is TRBV5-1 and J is TRBJ2-7, with a tentative D call TRBD2 (5 bases). The V gene's germline CDR1 is SGHRS and CDR2 YFSETQ. The CDR3 runs 15 residues. V was pared by 1 base and J by 0 bases, with 11 bases between. Here the CDR3 reads CASSLSGVPSYEQYF. The CDR3 coding sequence is TGCGCCAGCAGCTTGTCCGGGGTACCCTCCTACGAGCAGTACTTC.

Remarks on this clonotype: Mismatch with germline at one junction end may stem from a read error. This sequence joins TRBV11-2 and TRBJ2-7; 12 bases align to TRBD2. The length of the CDR3 is 15 residues. Germline V gene data show CDR1 as SGHAT and CDR2 as FQNNGV. CDR3 nucleotide sequence: TGTGCCAGCAGCGCTACGACTAGCGGGAGCTACGAGCGGTACTTC. It specifies CASSATTSGSYERYF. Using reference TRBV11-2 and TRBJ2-7 for the parts outside the CDR3, the full variable domain is EAGVAQSPRYKIIEKRQSVAFWCNPISGHATLYWYQQILGQGPKLLIQFQNNGVVDDSQLPKDRFSAERLKGVDSTLKIQPAKLEDSAVYLCASSATTSGSYERYFGPGTRLTVT.

There are many counts of this clonotype. The chain has TRBV11-2 and TRBJ2-7; D call uncertain. Germline assignment: CDR1 SGHAT and CDR2 FQNNGV. This CDR3 comprises 16 residues. V gave up 0 bases and J gave up 4 bases, with 16 bases separating them. CDR3 region: CASSLERTPSPYEQYF. CDR3 bases: TGTGCCAGCAGCTTAGAACGTACACCCTCCCCTTACGAGCAGTACTTC.

This clonotype was seen a handful of times. This rearrangement joins TRBV7-9 to TRBJ1-1; no definite D call. The germline V gene encodes CDR1 SEHNR and CDR2 FQNEAQ (reference sequence). V was cut by 6 bases and J by 2 bases, with 10 bases left in between. The CDR3 is 13 residues long. CDR3 loop: CASRGVKNTEAFF. The CDR3 DNA sequence: TGTGCCAGCAGAGGTGTGAAAAACACTGAAGCTTTCTTT.

In this sample, this clonotype turned up a few times. The chain recombines TRBV4-1 with TRBJ2-1; 11 bases match TRBD1. V trimming: 3 bases; J trimming: 7 bases; junction bases outside the gene matches: 5. This CDR3 is 15 amino acids long. Germline V gene sequence: CDR1 MGHRA, CDR2 YSYEKL. Here the CDR3 reads CASSHGQGARNEQFF. CDR3 in DNA: TGCGCCAGCAGCCATGGACAGGGGGCGCGAAATGAGCAGTTCTTC.

This clonotype occurred many times. V and J are TRBV20-1 and TRBJ2-2; TRBD1 matches 8 bases. CDR3 length equals 15 residues. J lost 3 bases, V lost 2 bases, and 5 bases had no gene match. In germline, CDR1 is DFQATT, CDR2 SNEGSKA (reference sequence). The CDR3 spells CSARQGALDTGELFF. In nucleotides, the CDR3 is TGCAGTGCTAGACAGGGGGCGCTGGACACCGGGGAGCTGTTTTTT.

The J gene is TRBJ1-3, the V gene TRBV9, with TRBD1 as a possible D gene (6 bases). V lost 4 bases to trimming and J lost 2 bases, with 13 bases between them. The CDR3 contains 15 residues. Germline lookup yields CDR1 SGDLS and CDR2 YYNGEE. The CDR3 nucleotides are TGTGCCAGCAGCCGTTCTGGGGGCCCTGGAAACACCATATATTTT. It translates to CASSRSGGPGNTIYF.

This clonotype was counted between two and nine times. The chain couples TRBV7-9 to TRBJ2-1; weak D call: TRBD2 (5 bases). V was shortened by 3 bases and J by 2 bases, with 17 bases between the two germline ends. CDR1 and CDR2 (germline): SEHNR, FQNEAQ (reference sequence). CDR3 size: 17 residues. Here the CDR3 reads CASSFFMGYSAYNEQFF. For the CDR3, the DNA is TGTGCCAGCAGCTTCTTTATGGGGTATAGCGCCTACAATGAGCAGTTCTTC.

This clonotype was detected many times. The chain joins TRBV29-1 to TRBJ2-5; 9 bases line up with TRBD1. J lost 2 bases, V lost 1 base, and 2 bases had no gene match. Germline CDR1 and CDR2: SQVTM and ANQGSEA. The CDR3 is 14 residues long. The CDR3 loop reads CSVEVGTGQETQYF. CDR3 DNA sequence: TGCAGCGTTGAAGTCGGGACAGGGCAAGAGACCCAGTACTTC.

The chain recombines TRBV6-5 with TRBJ2-1; D is unclear. Germline V gives CDR1 MNHEY, CDR2 SVGAGI. The ends were cut back, 0 bases at V and 0 bases at J, with 12 bases in the middle. This CDR3 has 17 amino acids. This CDR3 is CASSYSKTSSSYNEQFF. CDR3 in DNA: TGTGCCAGCAGTTACTCGAAAACTTCTAGCTCCTACAATGAGCAGTTCTTC.

This clonotype was seen a few times. The chain carries TRBV7-8 and TRBJ2-1; D may be TRBD2 (6 bases). The germline CDR1 and CDR2 sequences are SGHVS and FQNEAQ. The CDR3 is 15 residues long. V was shortened by 1 base and J by 10 bases, with 17 bases between the two germline ends. CDR3 nucleotides: TGTGCCAGCAGCTTAGTGCGGGATAGATGGGGGGAGCAGTTCTTC. Encoded protein: CASSLVRDRWGEQFF.

This clonotype was seen a few times. The chain joins TRBV7-9 to TRBJ2-7; TRBD1 agrees at 7 bases. The germline V gene encodes CDR1 SEHNR and CDR2 FQNEAQ (reference sequence). This CDR3 comprises 12 residues. J gave up 6 bases and V 5 bases, and 4 bases lay outside the gene matches. CDR3 nucleotides: TGTGCCAGCAGCCCACAGGGGTCCGAGCAGTACTTC. This sequence encodes CASSPQGSEQYF.